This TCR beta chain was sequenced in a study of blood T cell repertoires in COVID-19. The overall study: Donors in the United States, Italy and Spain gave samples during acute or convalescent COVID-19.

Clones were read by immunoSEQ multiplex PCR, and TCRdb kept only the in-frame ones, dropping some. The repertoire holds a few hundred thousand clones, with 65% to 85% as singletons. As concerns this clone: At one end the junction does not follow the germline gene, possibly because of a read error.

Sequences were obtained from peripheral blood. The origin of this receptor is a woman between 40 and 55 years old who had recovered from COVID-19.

The CDR3 reads CASGDRIYEQYF. CDR3 DNA: TGTGCCAGCGGTGACAGGATCTACGAGCAGTACTTC. V and J are TRBV6-1 and TRBJ2-7; maybe TRBD1 (6 bases). CDR3 length equals 12 residues. The germline gives CDR1 MNHNS, CDR2 SASEGT.